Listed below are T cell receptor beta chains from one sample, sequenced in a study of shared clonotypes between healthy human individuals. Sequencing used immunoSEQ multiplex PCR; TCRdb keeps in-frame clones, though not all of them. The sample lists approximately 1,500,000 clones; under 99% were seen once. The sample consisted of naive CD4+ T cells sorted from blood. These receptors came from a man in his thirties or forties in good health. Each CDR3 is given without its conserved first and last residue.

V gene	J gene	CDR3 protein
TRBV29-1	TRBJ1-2	SVEHRGGLGYT
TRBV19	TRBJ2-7	ASSNGGHSSYEQY
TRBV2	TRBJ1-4	ASTLSRGLANEKLF
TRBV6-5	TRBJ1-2	ASSKGTDYGYT
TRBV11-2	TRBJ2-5	ASSLVLGAGETQY
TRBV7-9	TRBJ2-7	ASSQAWGSGEQY
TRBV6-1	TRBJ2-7	ASSETGGSYEQY
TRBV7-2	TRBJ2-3	ASSLRKSLSTDTQY
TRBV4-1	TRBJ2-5	ASSQVFGETQY
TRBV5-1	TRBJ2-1	ASSRGTLRGNEQF
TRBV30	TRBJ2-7	AGSHGTYEQY
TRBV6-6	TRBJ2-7	ASSYPGTATYEQY
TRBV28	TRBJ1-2	ASSSSAGYT
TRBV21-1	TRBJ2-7	ASSKGPGLEGSEQY
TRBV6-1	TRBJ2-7	ASSLQTTVYEQY
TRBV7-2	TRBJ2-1	ASSLGPHINNEQF
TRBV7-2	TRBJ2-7	ASSLEVWGLYEQY
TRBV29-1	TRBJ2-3	SVDSGRGTDTQY
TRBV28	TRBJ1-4	ASSSFGDGADNEKLF
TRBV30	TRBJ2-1	AWSVLLDQF
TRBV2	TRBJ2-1	ASRRLAGGPGNEQF
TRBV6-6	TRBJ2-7	ASSRAYEQY
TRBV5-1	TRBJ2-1	ASSLVDRGEQF
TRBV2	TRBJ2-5	ASSSPRDKETQY
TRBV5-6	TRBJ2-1	ASSSLGNNEQF
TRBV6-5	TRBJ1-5	ASSYSGSINQPQH
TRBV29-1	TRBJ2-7	SATGQGIDEQY
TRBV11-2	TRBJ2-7	ASSLGVAYEQY
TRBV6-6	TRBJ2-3	ASLGDTTDTQY
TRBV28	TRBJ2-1	ASKVRGPYNEQF
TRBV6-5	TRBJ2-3	ASRRASGPTDTQY